The next 23 T cell receptor beta chains were all read from a single sample in a study of regulatory T cells in long-lasting Graves disease. Arm-PCR of CDR3 regions and iRepertoire HTBI primers were used to build TCR beta libraries. TCRdb re-called the multiplex PCR reads with MiXCR, one entry per CDR3 protein. The repertoire has a few hundred thousand distinct CDR3 sequences, about a quarter of them found once; the top ten carry about a quarter. Described time point: persistent/refractory GD, antithyroid drugs over 5 years with positive TRAb. PBMC RNA served as the TCR library source. This sample comprised peripheral blood mononuclear cells (PBMCs), obtained when the disease was refractory, from a patient treated with antithyroid drugs. The receptor set was obtained from a female donor with Graves disease.

CDR3 in amino acids: CASSPGTPVTIYF. CDR3 in DNA: TGTGCCAGCAGTCCCGGGACCCCGGTCACCATATATTTT. This chain uses TRBV12-3 or TRBV12-4 with TRBJ1-3, with D perhaps matching TRBD1 (5 bases). CDR3 length equals 13 residues. Trimming removed 5 bases at V and 9 bases at J, with 14 bases between.

This clonotype came up many times. The chain couples TRBV2 to TRBJ1-5, with 7 bases lining up with TRBD1. The ends lost 8 bases at V and 2 bases at J; junction bases unmatched: 6. Germline-derived CDR1 and CDR2 are SNHLY and FYNNEI. The CDR3 is 14 amino acids. CDR3 sequence: CASLDRHRNQPQHF. In DNA form, the CDR3 reads TGTGCCAGCCTGGACAGGCATCGCAATCAGCCCCAGCATTTT.

In this sample, this clonotype turned up many times. CDR3 nucleotide sequence: TGTGCCAGCAGTGAGGGACTAGCGGGAACGAGTGAGACCCAGTACTTC. Translating it yields CASSEGLAGTSETQYF. V and J are TRBV12-3 or TRBV12-4 and TRBJ2-5, with TRBD2 matching 13 bases. V was clipped by 5 bases and J by 5 bases; unmatched bases: 8. The length of the CDR3 is 16 residues.

The genes are TRBV10-3 and TRBJ2-7; 7 bases agree with TRBD1. V lost 3 bases to trimming and J lost 0 bases; unmatched junction nucleotides: 5. The length of the CDR3 is 15 residues. Germline-derived CDR1 and CDR2 are ENHRY and SYGVKD. CDR3 protein: CAISDPTGSSYEQYF. CDR3 nucleotide sequence: TGTGCCATCAGTGACCCGACAGGGAGCTCCTACGAGCAGTACTTC.

This clonotype was seen many times. The chain couples TRBV28 to TRBJ1-1; D not certain. V lost 3 bases, J lost 0 bases, and 14 bases lay in between. The CDR3 sequence is 16 residues long. CDR1 MDHEN and CDR2 SYDVKM come from the germline V gene. Written as DNA, the CDR3 is TGTGCCAGCAGTTTTGAAACAGTCACCCTGAACACTGAAGCTTTCTTT. This codes for CASSFETVTLNTEAFF. Filled out from reference TRBV28 and TRBJ1-1, the complete variable domain reads DVKVTQSSRYLVKRTGEKVFLECVQDMDHENMFWYRQDPGLGLRLIYFSYDVKMKEKGDIPEGYSVSREKKERFSLILESASTNQTSMYLCASSFETVTLNTEAFFGQGTRLTVV.

With respect to this clonotype: This clone may be a read error of a much larger clone one base away. The chain is built from TRBV28 and TRBJ1-2; D is possibly TRBD1 (5 bases). The CDR3 runs 15 residues. CDR1 and CDR2 from the germline V gene are MDHEN and SYDVKM. For the CDR3, the DNA is TGTGCCAGCAGTTTCCTGGGACGGGAAGACTATAGCTACACCTTC. Residues: CASSFLGREDYSYTF.

Many counts were recorded for this clonotype. The gene calls are TRBV7-3 and TRBJ2-2, with D hard to call. Germline V gene data show CDR1 as SGHTA and CDR2 as FQGTGA. This CDR3 is built from 15 residues. V lost 2 bases to trimming and J lost 4 bases, with 11 bases between them. In DNA, the CDR3 is TGTGCCAGCAGCTTAGGTACTCGAAGCACCGGGGAGCTGTTTTTT. Its translation is CASSLGTRSTGELFF.

On this clonotype: An end of the junction differs from the germline gene, which may be a read error. The genes are TRBV7-7 and TRBJ2-5; 7 bases agree with TRBD2. The CDR3 runs to 13 residues. From germline, CDR1 is SSHAT and CDR2 FNYEAQ (reference sequence). CDR3 amino acids: CASSRDYWETQYF. In nucleotides, the CDR3 is TGTGCTAGCAGCCGGGACTATTGGGAGACCCAGTACTTC.

The chain joins TRBV5-4 to TRBJ1-1; 9 bases map to TRBD1. The V and J ends lost 5 bases and 4 bases, in that order; junction bases with no gene match: 15. Per germline, CDR1 SGHNT and CDR2 YYREEE (reference sequence). CDR3 size: 17 residues. This CDR3 is CASRYVPGQGRGTEAFF. CDR3 nucleotides: TGTGCCAGCAGATATGTCCCGGGACAGGGTCGGGGCACTGAAGCTTTCTTT.

The chain links TRBV6-1 to TRBJ2-7, with TRBD2 matching over 12 bases. J gave up 2 bases and V 7 bases, and 3 bases lay outside the gene matches. From germline, CDR1 is MNHNS and CDR2 SASEGT. The CDR3 covers 14 residues. DNA of the CDR3: TGTGCCAGCACCGGACTAGCGGGGACCTACGAGCAGTACTTC. It encodes CASTGLAGTYEQYF.

The chain combines TRBV18 with TRBJ2-5; 12 bases match TRBD2. The CDR3 consists of 15 residues. Germline V gene sequence: CDR1 KGHSH, CDR2 LQKENI. The trim removed 8 bases at V and 5 bases at J, leaving 9 bases unmatched. The CDR3 here is CASTRLAGVFETQYF. CDR3 nucleotides: TGTGCCAGCACCAGACTAGCGGGAGTCTTTGAGACCCAGTACTTC.

This clonotype occurred a few times. CDR3 loop: CSANRDSPYEQYF. The CDR3 nucleotides read TGCAGTGCTAACCGGGACTCCCCCTACGAGCAGTACTTC. The chain has TRBV20-1 and TRBJ2-7; D is possibly TRBD2 (6 bases). The CDR3 has 13 residues. Germline CDR1 reads DFQATT; CDR2 reads SNEGSKA (reference sequence). Trimming took 4 bases from V and 2 from J, leaving 12 bases between them.

This clonotype was counted only a few times. CDR3 DNA: TGTGCCACCAGCAGAACGGGAGACCGAACAGCCTACGAGCAGTACTTC. This codes for CATSRTGDRTAYEQYF. The V and J genes are TRBV15 and TRBJ2-7; TRBD2 might be the D (6 bases). The CDR3 covers 16 residues. V lost 2 bases and J 2 bases, leaving 16 bases between the germline ends. Germline lookup yields CDR1 LNHNV and CDR2 YYDKDF (reference sequence).

This clonotype showed up many times. The genes are TRBV5-1 and TRBJ1-1; no definite D call. From germline, CDR1 is SGHRS and CDR2 YFSETQ. V lost 2 bases to trimming and J lost 4 bases, with 12 bases between them. This CDR3 has 14 residues. The chain's CDR3 is CASSLGGVGTEAFF. CDR3 nucleotide sequence: TGCGCCAGCAGCTTAGGCGGCGTCGGCACTGAAGCTTTCTTT.

This clonotype was found many times. The chain employs TRBV2 and TRBJ2-7; D call uncertain. V dropped 8 bases and J dropped 5 bases, with 19 bases sitting between them. CDR1 is SNHLY and CDR2 is FYNNEI in the germline V gene. This CDR3 is 14 amino acids long. The CDR3: CASLSRSGFNEQYF. CDR3 coding DNA: TGTGCCAGCCTAAGCAGGAGTGGGTTCAACGAGCAGTACTTC.

This clonotype was recorded at least ten times. The rearrangement uses TRBV2 and TRBJ2-7, with D possibly matching TRBD1 (5 bases). Germline lookup yields CDR1 SNHLY and CDR2 FYNNEI. V was cut by 6 bases and J by 3 bases, with 6 bases left in between. This CDR3 has 11 residues. The CDR3 protein is CASRQDYEQYF. In DNA, the CDR3 is TGTGCCAGCAGACAGGACTACGAGCAGTACTTC.

This clonotype turned up a few times. This rearrangement joins TRBV6-2 or TRBV6-3 to TRBJ2-3; D unresolved. This CDR3 contains 12 residues. The ends were cut back, 2 bases at V and 4 bases at J, with 4 bases in the middle. Germline lookup yields CDR1 MNHEY and CDR2 SVGEGT. The CDR3 loop reads CASSYSSDTQYF. The CDR3, as DNA: TGTGCCAGCAGTTACAGTTCAGATACGCAGTATTTT.

This clonotype was seen only a few times. The chain combines TRBV20-1 with TRBJ2-7; 10 bases fit TRBD2. Per germline, CDR1 DFQATT and CDR2 SNEGSKA (reference sequence). The CDR3 loop spans 13 amino acids. Unmatched junction bases numbered 7, after V lost 6 bases and J lost 5 bases. The CDR3 DNA is TGCAGTGCAGTTAGCGGGAGGTTCCACGAGCAGTACTTC. It specifies CSAVSGRFHEQYF.

The J gene is TRBJ2-2, the V gene TRBV7-3; 8 bases align to TRBD1. Germline V lookup: CDR1 SGHTA, CDR2 FQGTGA. Trimming cost V 3 bases and J 1 base; bases outside gene matches: 1. This CDR3 spans 15 amino acids. The CDR3 sequence is CASSFGQGNTGELFF. In nucleotides, the CDR3 is TGTGCCAGCAGCTTTGGACAGGGGAACACCGGGGAGCTGTTTTTT.

The chain employs TRBV18 and TRBJ2-7; 12 bases are shared with TRBD2. V lost 2 bases, J lost 3 bases, and 11 bases stayed unmatched. Germline V CDR1 and CDR2: KGHSH, LQKENI. This CDR3 comprises 18 residues. The CDR3 coding sequence is TGTGCCAGCTCACCAAACCTAGCGGGAGGGGAAGGCTACTACGAGCAGTACTTC. This codes for CASSPNLAGGEGYYEQYF.

This clonotype showed up many times. V gene TRBV6-1 combines with J gene TRBJ2-7, with D possibly TRBD2 on 5 matching bases. Germline V gene lookup returns CDR1 MNHNS and CDR2 SASEGT. V shed 6 bases and J shed 0 bases, with 12 bases lying between them. The CDR3 spans 14 residues. For the CDR3, the DNA is TGTGCCAGCAGGACCCAGCGGACCTCCTACGAGCAGTACTTC. Its translation: CASRTQRTSYEQYF.

A word on this clonotype: A much larger clone lies one base from this, so it may be a read error. The chain carries TRBV11-2 and TRBJ1-1; no clear D gene. Trimming pared 5 bases from V and 4 bases from J, leaving 11 bases between. CDR1 is SGHAT and CDR2 is FQNNGV in the germline V gene. The CDR3 is 13 residues long. The CDR3 DNA is TGTGCCAGCAGCGATCAAAGGAGCACTGAAGCTTTCTTT. Amino acids: CASSDQRSTEAFF.

This clonotype was detected ten times or more. This sequence joins TRBV2 and TRBJ1-5; D gene uncertain. The CDR3 sequence is 13 residues long. With 3 bases removed from V and 4 bases from J, the gap between germline ends came to 7 bases. Per germline, CDR1 SNHLY and CDR2 FYNNEI. CDR3 DNA: TGTGCCAGCAGTGATTTAGGAAATCAGCCCCAGCATTTT. This codes for CASSDLGNQPQHF.